This record covers a single TCR beta chain. The length of the CDR3 is 13 residues. The V end was cut by 1 base, the J end by 3 bases, with 6 bases between. Per germline, CDR1 MDHEN and CDR2 SYDVKM. The data are from a study of blood T cell repertoires in COVID-19. About the study: Acute and convalescent COVID-19 specimens originated in the United States, Italy and Spain.

Sequenced by immunoSEQ multiplex PCR; TCRdb stores in-frame clones only, minus some. The table has around 140,000 clones, 88% seen once; the top ten hold more than 2%. The chain couples TRBV28 to TRBJ1-1; D call uncertain. The sequence was collected from a man in his 70s with active COVID-19. Specimen: peripheral blood. The CDR3 sequence: CASSLYGYTEAFF. CDR3 DNA: TGTGCCAGCAGTTTATACGGGTACACTGAAGCTTTCTTT.